This T cell receptor beta chain was observed in a study of T cell repertoires and leukemia-associated antigens (dated by TCRdb to the late 2010s). Looking at the study overall: About 5.1 to 6.6 million read pairs and roughly 3.3 to 5.0 million effective reads were obtained per sample, with 16 million or so effective reads obtained overall. In vitro peptide stimulation of healthy T cells was used with the aim of identifying the antigen recognized by a TCR Vbeta21 clone previously found in CML patients.

CD3+ T cells were first rested overnight at 2.5 million to 3 million cells/mL in RPMI 1640 without fetal bovine serum. MACS immunomagnetic beads were used, per the manufacturer's instructions, to isolate CD3+ T cells from PBMCs. CDR1 and CDR2 are read off the germline V gene (reference sequence) as LGHDT and YNNKEL. Trimming at the junction amounts to 0 bases on V and 2 bases on J, and the germline ends lie 9 bases apart. Reading from cysteine to phenylalanine, the CDR3 counts 15 amino acids. The only DNA kept is the CDR3, 45 bases in frame from the first base. As regards this clonotype: The specificity of this receptor is unknown. One base away there is no much larger clone; base qualities are not given.

The paper's findings and limits, for the study overall: Across the four groups, there were no significant differences in the numbers of Vbeta genes (roughly 58), Jbeta genes (around 13), VDJ rearrangements, or unique CDR3s. Direct testing of the expanded clones' antigen specificity and function was not done, and further investigation was required.

Total RNA was extracted from the cultured T cells using TRIzol reagent. TCRbeta libraries were amplified from RNA by 5' rapid amplification of cDNA ends (5'RACE). Library concentration and integrity were checked with Qubit, an Agilent instrument, and quantitative PCR before sequencing. A commercial service provider sequenced the qualified libraries on Illumina HiSeq or MiSeq. Under the source paper's analysis protocol: TCR sequences in each sample were identified using MiXCR version 1.8.2. Qualified clones required a CDR3 longer than four amino acids, an in-frame nucleotide length, and no stop codon. A read containing the complete CDR3 structure was defined as an effective read. RT-PCR with 24 Vbeta primers, GeneScan spectratyping, and Sanger sequencing were used to validate expanded clones. TCRdb applied fastp at Q25 and MiXCR to the public reads, then kept only in-frame beta chains. Rows are unified per CDR3 protein, each entry keeping the most common DNA and genes. TCRdb, not the authors, supplied the V and J calls. The sample includes about 11,000 distinct CDR3 sequences, with under 55% observed a single time. The ten top clones hold roughly 29% of the sample.

Specimen: CD3+ T cells sorted from blood and cultured. This sequence originates from a female donor in good health. The chain uses TRBV3-1 and TRBJ2-3; the D gene cannot be named for sure. The CDR3 corresponds to CASSQDGLNTDTQYF. The DNA is TGTGCCAGCAGCCAAGATGGTCTCAACACAGATACGCAGTATTTT.